Listed below are T cell receptor beta chains from one sample, sequenced in a study of glioma-infiltrating T cells. TCRdb re-derived calls from the multiplex PCR reads in MiXCR, one entry per CDR3 protein. Of 150,000 or so distinct CDR3 sequences in the sample, about 39% were seen once. Material for sequencing was glioma tissue, nonneoplastic brain tissue, or PBMCs (not recorded which). The receptors were gathered from a human donor with low-grade glioma or glioblastoma, undergoing nonglioma brain surgery, or in good health (not recorded which). The CDR3 runs from the conserved cysteine through the conserved F or W. The D gene is left open where the match is weak. Clone size appears in some rows only: once, few, many, or a class for an expanded clone.

D gene: .
V gene: TRBV7-2
J gene: TRBJ2-3
clone size: .
CDR3 length: 13
CDR3 DNA: TGTGCCAGCAGCTTAGTTCCCACAGATACGCAGTATTTT
CDR3 protein: CASSLVPTDTQYF

D gene: .
V gene: TRBV12-3/TRBV12-4
J gene: TRBJ1-6
clone size: .
CDR3 length: 13
CDR3 DNA: TGTGCCAGCAGTTCCCCCGCCGGTTCACCCCTCCACTTT
CDR3 protein: CASSSPAGSPLHF

D gene: .
V gene: TRBV10-1
J gene: TRBJ2-2
clone size: .
CDR3 length: 13
CDR3 DNA: TGCGCCAGCAGTGAGCTTCTCACCGGGGAGCTGTTTTTT
CDR3 protein: CASSELLTGELFF

D gene: TRBD2
V gene: TRBV27
J gene: TRBJ2-7
clone size: many
CDR3 length: 15
CDR3 DNA: TGTGCCAGCAGAACTCGGGCCGGGGGGTGGAACGAGCAGTACTTC
CDR3 protein: CASRTRAGGWNEQYF

D gene: .
V gene: TRBV6-1
J gene: TRBJ2-1
clone size: medium-sized
CDR3 length: 13
CDR3 DNA: TGTGCCAGCAGATCCGGGACCTACAATGAGCAGTTCTTC
CDR3 protein: CASRSGTYNEQFF

D gene: .
V gene: TRBV27
J gene: TRBJ1-1
clone size: .
CDR3 length: 14
CDR3 DNA: TGTGCCAGCAGTGAAGTGTGGGGGGGGACTGAAGCTTTCTTT
CDR3 protein: CASSEVWGGTEAFF

D gene: .
V gene: TRBV6-5
J gene: TRBJ1-3
clone size: .
CDR3 length: 15
CDR3 DNA: TGTGCCAGCAGTTATTCTCGCACCTCTGGAAACACCATATATTTT
CDR3 protein: CASSYSRTSGNTIYF

D gene: .
V gene: TRBV19
J gene: TRBJ1-1
clone size: .
CDR3 length: 13
CDR3 DNA: TGTGCCAGTAGTATCCGGGCTAACACTGAAGCTTTCTTT
CDR3 protein: CASSIRANTEAFF

D gene: TRBD1
V gene: TRBV20-1
J gene: TRBJ1-2
clone size: .
CDR3 length: 13
CDR3 DNA: TGCAGTGCTAGTAACAGGGGAAACTATGGCTACACCTTC
CDR3 protein: CSASNRGNYGYTF

D gene: .
V gene: TRBV6-2/TRBV6-3
J gene: TRBJ2-4
clone size: .
CDR3 length: 14
CDR3 DNA: TGTGCCAGCAGTTACTCGTCAGCCAAAAACATTCGGTACTTC
CDR3 protein: CASSYSSAKNIRYF

D gene: TRBD2
V gene: TRBV10-3
J gene: TRBJ2-1
clone size: few
CDR3 length: 18
CDR3 DNA: TGTGCCATCAGTGCCCTGTTCGGGGGGTCAAGCAATTACAATGAGCAGTTCTTC
CDR3 protein: CAISALFGGSSNYNEQFF

D gene: TRBD1
V gene: TRBV6-1
J gene: TRBJ2-1
clone size: .
CDR3 length: 14
CDR3 DNA: TGTGCCAGCAGTCCCGGGACAGGGAAGAATGAGCAGTTCTTC
CDR3 protein: CASSPGTGKNEQFF

D gene: .
V gene: TRBV6-1
J gene: TRBJ1-1
clone size: many
CDR3 length: 15
CDR3 DNA: TGTGCCAGCAGTCGAACAGGGATAGGGGACACTGAAGCTTTCTTT
CDR3 protein: CASSRTGIGDTEAFF

D gene: .
V gene: TRBV28
J gene: TRBJ1-2
clone size: .
CDR3 length: 12
CDR3 DNA: TGTGCCAGCATTAAGGAGGGATATGGCTACACCTTC
CDR3 protein: CASIKEGYGYTF

D gene: TRBD2
V gene: TRBV27
J gene: TRBJ2-7
clone size: many
CDR3 length: 15
CDR3 DNA: TGTGCCAGCAGTCTTAAGCGGGAGGGTACCTACGAGCAGTACTTC
CDR3 protein: CASSLKREGTYEQYF

D gene: .
V gene: TRBV2
J gene: TRBJ2-5
clone size: few
CDR3 length: 12
CDR3 DNA: TGTGCCAGCAGTGACAGGGGTGAGACCCAGTACTTC
CDR3 protein: CASSDRGETQYF

D gene: .
V gene: TRBV11-2
J gene: TRBJ2-3
clone size: .
CDR3 length: 15
CDR3 DNA: TGTGCCAGCAGCTTACTACGACAGAAACTCGCTCCGCAGTATTTT
CDR3 protein: CASSLLRQKLAPQYF

D gene: .
V gene: TRBV28
J gene: TRBJ2-5
clone size: .
CDR3 length: 14
CDR3 DNA: TGTGCCAGCAGTACCATTGAGGGTCGCGGGACCCAGTACTTC
CDR3 protein: CASSTIEGRGTQYF

D gene: .
V gene: TRBV9
J gene: TRBJ2-3
clone size: .
CDR3 length: 14
CDR3 DNA: TGTGCCAGCAGCGCCGGTCACCCACAAGAGACCCAGTACTTT
CDR3 protein: CASSAGHPQETQYF

D gene: .
V gene: TRBV20-1
J gene: TRBJ1-2
clone size: .
CDR3 length: 14
CDR3 DNA: TGCAGTGCAGCGTCTTCCACTGGGGGGGGTGGCTACACCTTC
CDR3 protein: CSAASSTGGGGYTF

D gene: .
V gene: TRBV7-2
J gene: TRBJ2-7
clone size: .
CDR3 length: 14
CDR3 DNA: TGTGCCAGCAGCTTAGTTTACGGAACCTACGAGCAGTACTTC
CDR3 protein: CASSLVYGTYEQYF

D gene: .
V gene: TRBV18
J gene: TRBJ2-1
clone size: .
CDR3 length: 13
CDR3 DNA: TGTGCCAGCTCACCTTACCAATACAATGAGCAGTTCTTC
CDR3 protein: CASSPYQYNEQFF

D gene: TRBD1
V gene: TRBV20-1
J gene: TRBJ1-2
clone size: few
CDR3 length: 13
CDR3 DNA: TGCAGTGCCCCTAAGATACAGGGGGAAGGCTACACCTTC
CDR3 protein: CSAPKIQGEGYTF

D gene: .
V gene: TRBV15
J gene: TRBJ2-3
clone size: .
CDR3 length: 14
CDR3 DNA: TGTGCCACCAGCAGAGGGACCATCTCTATTACGCAGTATTTT
CDR3 protein: CATSRGTISITQYF

D gene: .
V gene: TRBV6-1
J gene: TRBJ2-2
clone size: .
CDR3 length: 15
CDR3 DNA: TGTGCCAGCAGAGTAAGCGGGTCGCGCACCGGGGAGCTGTTTTTT
CDR3 protein: CASRVSGSRTGELFF

D gene: TRBD1
V gene: TRBV2
J gene: TRBJ1-2
clone size: .
CDR3 length: 14
CDR3 DNA: TGTGCCAGCACCGTTGAACAGGGGAACTATGGCTACACCTTC
CDR3 protein: CASTVEQGNYGYTF